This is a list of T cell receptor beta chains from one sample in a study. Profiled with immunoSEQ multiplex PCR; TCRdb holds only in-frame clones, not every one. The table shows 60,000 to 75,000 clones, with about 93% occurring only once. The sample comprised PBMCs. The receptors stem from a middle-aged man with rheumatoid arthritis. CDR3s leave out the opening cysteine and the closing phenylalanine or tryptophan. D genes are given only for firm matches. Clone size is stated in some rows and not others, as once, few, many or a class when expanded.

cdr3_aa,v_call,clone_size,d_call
ASSQAQTENSYEQY,TRBV4-2,few,.
AWTAGGQQAF,TRBV30,.,.
ASSHRSSGNTIY,TRBV3-1/TRBV3-2,.,.
ASSLTGAVYEQY,TRBV7-8,.,.
ASQQGTNSPLH,TRBV12-3/TRBV12-4,.,TRBD1
ASSYQDSYEQY,TRBV11-3,once,.
ASSYSIGTGAYEQY,TRBV6-5,.,.
ASSIIWGDYEQY,TRBV19,.,.
ASSTRQGGYEQY,TRBV21-1,.,.
ASKYAAIGGATGNTIY,TRBV2,.,.
ATSEGTDSYNEQF,TRBV24-1,.,.
ASSLSGRGETQY,TRBV7-8,once,TRBD2
ASSTQGRQTSYEQY,TRBV18,.,.